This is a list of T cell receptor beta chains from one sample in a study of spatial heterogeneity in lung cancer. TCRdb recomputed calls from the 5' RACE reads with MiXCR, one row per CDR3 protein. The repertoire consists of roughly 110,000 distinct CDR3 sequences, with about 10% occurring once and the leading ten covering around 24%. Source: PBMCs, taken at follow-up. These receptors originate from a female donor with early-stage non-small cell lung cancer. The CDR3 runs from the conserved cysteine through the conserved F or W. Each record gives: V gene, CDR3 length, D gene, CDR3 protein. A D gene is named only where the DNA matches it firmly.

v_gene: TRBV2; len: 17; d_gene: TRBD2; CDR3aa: CASSGRSLAGFTDTQYF
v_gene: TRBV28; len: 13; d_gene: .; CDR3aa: CASSQPLLSAQHF
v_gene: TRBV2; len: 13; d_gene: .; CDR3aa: CASKNRETGELFF
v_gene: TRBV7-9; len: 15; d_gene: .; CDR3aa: CASSLASIRADTQYF
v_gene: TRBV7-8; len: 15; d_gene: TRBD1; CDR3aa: CASSTQTGPNEKLFF
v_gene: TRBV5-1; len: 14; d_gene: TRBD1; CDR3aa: CASSTGQGQETQYF
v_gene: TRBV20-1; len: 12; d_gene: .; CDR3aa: CSARAGWGEQFF
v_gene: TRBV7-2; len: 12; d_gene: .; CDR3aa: CASSLLYNEQFF
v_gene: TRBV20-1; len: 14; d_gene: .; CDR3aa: CSPHEGPTYNEQFF
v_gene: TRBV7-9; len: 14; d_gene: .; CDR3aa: CASNLPQGSYGYTF
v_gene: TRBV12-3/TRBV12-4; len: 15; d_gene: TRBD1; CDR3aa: CASSFGTGRTGELFF
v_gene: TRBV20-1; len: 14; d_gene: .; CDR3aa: CSARDRQDRYGYTF
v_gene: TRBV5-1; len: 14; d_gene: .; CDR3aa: CASSSGQLNTEAFF
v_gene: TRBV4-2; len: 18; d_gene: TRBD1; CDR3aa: CASSQDLSGTGYGMAQYF
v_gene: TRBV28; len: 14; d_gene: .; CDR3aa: CASIPGWGISEAFF
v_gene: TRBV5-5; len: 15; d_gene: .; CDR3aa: CASSASGTFAEKLFF
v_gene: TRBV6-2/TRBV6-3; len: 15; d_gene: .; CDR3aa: CASSSPSRVYNEQFF
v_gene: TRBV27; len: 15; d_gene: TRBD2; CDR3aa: CASQGGRRSTDTQYF
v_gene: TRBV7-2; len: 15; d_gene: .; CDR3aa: CASSLVQGLGYGYTF
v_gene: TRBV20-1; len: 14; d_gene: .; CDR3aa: CSAQGPGVVYEQYF